The 28 T cell receptor beta chains below all came from one sample that was sequenced in a study of shared clonotypes between healthy human individuals. The data were produced by immunoSEQ multiplex PCR, yet TCRdb's version contains in-frame clones alone and is incomplete. The data hold 2 million to 3 million clones, with roughly 93% observed a single time. The sample comprised naive CD4+ T cells from PBMCs. Subset specified: CD45RA+ positively selected. Source of these receptors: a man younger than 30 in good health. Some clones in this sample may be carry-over from other donors' samples.

The chain joins TRBV11-2 to TRBJ1-1; 8 positions agree with TRBD1. Trimming at V came to 4 bases and at J to 1 base, leaving 5 bases not matched to a gene. The germline V gene has CDR1 SGHAT and CDR2 FQNNGV. CDR3 length: 15 amino acids. CDR3 sequence reads: CASSSQGATNTEAFF. The CDR3 DNA reads TGTGCCAGCAGCTCCCAGGGGGCCACGAACACTGAAGCTTTCTTT.

The CDR3 DNA sequence: TGTGCCAGCAGCTTAACGGGACTAGCGGCCAGCGAGCAGTACTTC. Protein: CASSLTGLAASEQYF. This rearrangement joins TRBV11-2 to TRBJ2-7, with 11 bases fitting TRBD2. This CDR3 is 15 amino acids long. J gave up 6 bases and V 2 bases, and 6 bases lay outside the gene matches. Germline loops: CDR1 SGHAT, CDR2 FQNNGV.

This chain joins TRBV15 and TRBJ1-1; D gene ambiguous. CDR3 size: 12 residues. Trimming took off 10 bases at V and 4 bases at J, with 13 bases between the two ends. Germline loops: CDR1 LNHNV, CDR2 YYDKDF (reference sequence). The CDR3 loop is CAISRRGTEAFF. The CDR3 bases are TGTGCCATCTCCCGTCGAGGCACTGAAGCTTTCTTT.

With regard to this clone: This CDR3 is also generated by other DNA sequences in the sample. In DNA, the CDR3 is TGCAGTGCTAGAGTTCCCGGGGAAGCTTTCTTT. It encodes CSARVPGEAFF. The rearrangement joins TRBV20-1 to TRBJ1-1; D uncertain. CDR1 and CDR2 from the germline V gene are DFQATT and SNEGSKA (reference sequence). The CDR3 has 11 residues. V lost 1 base, J lost 8 bases, and 8 bases lay in between.

The chain joins TRBV7-6 to TRBJ1-2; D perhaps matches TRBD1 (5 bases). The CDR3 is 15 amino acids. Trimming removed 4 bases from V and 5 bases from J, with 17 bases in between. The germline V gene has CDR1 SGHVS and CDR2 FNYEAQ. Written as DNA, the CDR3 is TGTGCCAGCAGCTACTACCCCCAGGGTGGATATGGCTACACCTTC. Translation: CASSYYPQGGYGYTF.

The chain couples TRBV7-3 to TRBJ2-3, with D possibly matching TRBD2 (5 bases). CDR1 and CDR2 (germline): SGHTA, FQGTGA. The CDR3 loop spans 14 amino acids. The V and J ends lost 0 bases and 4 bases respectively, with 8 bases between them. The CDR3 region is CASSLTSVSDTQYF. In DNA, the CDR3 is TGTGCCAGCAGCTTAACTAGCGTCTCAGATACGCAGTATTTT. The variable domain in full, with the rest retrieved from reference TRBV7-3 and TRBJ2-3, is GAGVSQTPSNKVTEKGKYVELRCDPISGHTALYWYRQSLGQGPEFLIYFQGTGAADDSGLPNDRFFAVRPEGSVSTLKIQRTERGDSAVYLCASSLTSVSDTQYFGPGTRLTVL.

The rearrangement links TRBV7-3 to TRBJ2-1; tentatively, D is TRBD1 (6 bases). This CDR3 region has 15 residues. CDR1 and CDR2 from the germline V gene are SGHTA and FQGTGA. The V and J ends lost 5 bases and 2 bases respectively, with 13 bases between them. For the CDR3, the DNA is TGTGCCAGCAGCGTGGGGGCAGAGACCTACAATGAGCAGTTCTTC. Protein product: CASSVGAETYNEQFF. The complete variable domain, with remaining parts taken from reference TRBV7-3 and TRBJ2-1, reads GAGVSQTPSNKVTEKGKYVELRCDPISGHTALYWYRQSLGQGPEFLIYFQGTGAADDSGLPNDRFFAVRPEGSVSTLKIQRTERGDSAVYLCASSVGAETYNEQFFGPGTRLTVL.

This chain joins TRBV30 and TRBJ1-1; D possibly corresponds to TRBD1 (5 bases). V lost 0 bases, J lost 10 bases, and 9 bases lay in between. Germline V gives CDR1 GTSNPN, CDR2 SVGIG (reference sequence). The CDR3 extends over 11 amino acids. The CDR3 reads CAWSVQTAAFF. The CDR3 coding sequence is TGTGCCTGGAGTGTACAGACAGCAGCTTTCTTT.

The CDR3 loop reads CASSQDSSGHYNEQFF. The CDR3 region has the DNA TGCGCCAGCAGCCAAGATTCGAGCGGCCATTACAATGAGCAGTTCTTC. The gene calls are TRBV4-1 and TRBJ2-1; D might be TRBD2 (5 bases). V lost 0 bases and J 4 bases, leaving 13 bases between the germline ends. The CDR3 runs 16 residues. CDR1 MGHRA and CDR2 YSYEKL come from the germline V gene.

The chain joins TRBV14 to TRBJ1-3, with a possible D match to TRBD1 (6 bases). Germline V gene sequence: CDR1 SGHDN, CDR2 FVKESK. V shed 0 bases and J shed 4 bases, with 10 bases lying between them. The CDR3 contains 15 residues. The CDR3 loop is CASSQDSGDGNTIYF. The CDR3 DNA follows: TGTGCCAGCAGCCAAGATTCAGGGGACGGAAACACCATATATTTT.

The rearrangement links TRBV29-1 to TRBJ2-1; 14 bases fit TRBD2. The germline V gene encodes CDR1 SQVTM and CDR2 ANQGSEA. The J segment lost 2 bases and the V segment lost 7 bases, leaving 4 bases of the junction unmatched. The CDR3 contains 15 residues. The DNA for the CDR3 is TGCAGCGCCCGGACTAGCGGGGGGACCTACAATGAGCAGTTCTTC. Translated: CSARTSGGTYNEQFF.

This clone was detected only once. This chain connects TRBV6-1 to TRBJ1-5; 7 positions agree with TRBD1. V shed 7 bases, J shed 9 bases, and the junction held 9 bases outside the gene matches. This CDR3 region has 13 residues. Germline V gene sequence: CDR1 MNHNS, CDR2 SASEGT. This CDR3 is CASTPIGTVPQHF. CDR3 coding DNA: TGTGCCAGCACCCCGATCGGGACAGTGCCCCAGCATTTT.

The genes are TRBV27 and TRBJ1-4; a weak D match, TRBD1 (6 bases). CDR1 MNHEY and CDR2 SMNVEV come from the germline V gene (reference sequence). The CDR3 is made up of 16 amino acids. Trimming took 7 bases from V and 9 from J, leaving 24 bases between them. CDR3 nucleotide sequence: TGTGCCAGCACCCCGAGGCTCCGGGACACCCGACAAAAACTGTTTTTT. Protein product: CASTPRLRDTRQKLFF.

The chain uses TRBV11-2 and TRBJ2-3; 7 bases agree with TRBD1. This CDR3 comprises 18 residues. In germline, CDR1 is SGHAT, CDR2 FQNNGV. Losses at the gene ends were 6 bases for V and 2 bases for J; bases not matched to a gene: 17. Here the CDR3 reads CASRPATSTGRYTDTQYF. CDR3 coding DNA: TGTGCCAGCAGACCCGCGACTTCGACAGGGCGGTACACAGATACGCAGTATTTT.

Written as DNA, the CDR3 is TGTGCCAGCAGCCCCAGTACTCCCGTGCCGGACTCTGATTGGGAGACCCAGTACTTC. Translating gives CASSPSTPVPDSDWETQYF. J is TRBJ2-5 and V is TRBV7-9; weak D call: TRBD2 (5 bases). This CDR3 region has 19 residues. Germline V gene lookup returns CDR1 SEHNR and CDR2 FQNEAQ (reference sequence). V gave up 5 bases and J gave up 5 bases, with 30 bases separating them.

The gene calls are TRBV7-3 and TRBJ1-1, with 9 bases that match TRBD1. V lost 4 bases to trimming and J lost 3 bases; unmatched junction nucleotides: 0. This CDR3 region has 13 residues. The germline CDR1 and CDR2 sequences are SGHTA and FQGTGA. The CDR3 DNA reads TGTGCCAGCAGCTGGACAGGGGACACTGAAGCTTTCTTT. Translating it yields CASSWTGDTEAFF.

This clone appeared once. The chain is built from TRBV15 and TRBJ1-1, with unresolved D. The CDR3 spans 12 residues. Trimming cost V 5 bases and J 3 bases, with 7 bases left between them. Germline V CDR1 and CDR2: LNHNV, YYDKDF (reference sequence). CDR3: CATSGVHTEAFF. DNA for the CDR3: TGTGCCACCAGCGGGGTCCACACTGAAGCTTTCTTT.

Concerning this clone itself: This specimen includes other DNA sequences encoding the same CDR3. The chain employs TRBV10-3 and TRBJ1-4; D is uncertain. Trimming stripped 2 bases from V and 5 bases from J, with 3 bases between. Germline V gene data show CDR1 as ENHRY and CDR2 as SYGVKD. CDR3 size: 12 residues. DNA for the CDR3: TGTGCCATCAGTGAGGGAAATGAAAAACTGTTTTTT. Translation gives CAISEGNEKLFF.

The rearrangement uses TRBV29-1 and TRBJ2-1, with D maybe TRBD2 (6 bases). CDR1 and CDR2 from the germline V gene are SQVTM and ANQGSEA. The V and J ends lost 0 bases and 0 bases respectively, with 12 bases between them. The CDR3 contains 16 residues. The DNA of the CDR3 is TGCAGCGTTGAAGATCTTGGGGGGAGCTCCTACAATGAGCAGTTCTTC. Translation gives CSVEDLGGSSYNEQFF.

The genes are TRBV7-2 and TRBJ2-7; possibly TRBD1 for D (5 bases). The CDR3 covers 14 residues. The V end was cut by 2 bases, the J end by 2 bases, with 10 bases between. Germline V lookup: CDR1 SGHTA, CDR2 FQGNSA. CDR3 residues: CASSLSGFAYEQYF. DNA of the CDR3: TGTGCCAGCAGCTTATCAGGGTTTGCCTACGAGCAGTACTTC.

The rearrangement joins TRBV6-6 to TRBJ2-1; 8 positions match TRBD2. CDR1 is MNHNY and CDR2 is SVGAGI in the germline V gene (reference sequence). The length of the CDR3 is 13 residues. Unmatched junction bases numbered 14, after V lost 6 bases and J lost 16 bases. CDR3: CASSREGGGGGFF. Written as DNA, the CDR3 is TGTGCCAGCAGCCGGGAGGGTGGCGGTGGGGGTTTCTTC.

The chain carries TRBV28 and TRBJ2-2; no clear D gene. CDR1 and CDR2 (germline): MDHEN, SYDVKM. The V gene lost 10 bases and the J gene lost 4 bases, with 19 bases spanning the gap. CDR3 length equals 15 residues. DNA of the CDR3: TGTGCCACTCTAATCTCGGGCAGGCCCACCGGGGAGCTGTTTTTT. Translating it yields CATLISGRPTGELFF.

The rearrangement uses TRBV2 and TRBJ1-3, with a weak D call TRBD1 (6 bases). This CDR3 is built from 14 residues. V was pared by 6 bases and J by 0 bases, with 9 bases between. Germline CDR1 reads SNHLY; CDR2 reads FYNNEI. CDR3 protein: CASRGTSSGNTIYF. The CDR3 DNA sequence: TGTGCCAGCAGGGGGACAAGCTCTGGAAACACCATATATTTT. Full variable domain (missing parts from reference TRBV2 and TRBJ1-3): EPEVTQTPSHQVTQMGQEVILRCVPISNHLYFYWYRQILGQKVEFLVSFYNNEISEKSEIFDDQFSVERPDGSNFTLKIRSTKLEDSAMYFCASRGTSSGNTIYFGEGSWLTVV.

This chain connects TRBV11-3 to TRBJ1-2, with D uncertain. This CDR3 has 16 residues. CDR1 SGHNT and CDR2 YENEEA come from the germline V gene. The V and J ends lost 1 base and 5 bases respectively, with 17 bases between them. This chain's CDR3 is CASSLGEEFVWYGYTF. In nucleotides, the CDR3 is TGTGCCAGCAGCTTAGGTGAGGAGTTTGTATGGTATGGCTACACCTTC.

A word on this clone: Other nucleotide sequences from this sample produce the same CDR3. As DNA, the CDR3 is TGTGCCAGCTCACCAGACAGGGGAGTCTATGGCTACACCTTC. Translating it yields CASSPDRGVYGYTF. The rearrangement links TRBV18 to TRBJ1-2; 8 nucleotides line up with TRBD1. This CDR3 is 14 amino acids long. V lost 2 bases, J lost 4 bases, and 3 bases stayed unmatched. The V gene's germline CDR1 is KGHSH and CDR2 LQKENI. The full variable domain, its missing parts supplied by reference TRBV18 and TRBJ1-2, is NAGVMQNPRHLVRRRGQEARLRCSPMKGHSHVYWYRQLPEEGLKFMVYLQKENIIDESGMPKERFSAEFPKEGPSILRIQQVVRGDSAAYFCASSPDRGVYGYTFGSGTRLTVV.

The chain carries TRBV19 and TRBJ1-2, with unresolved D. V was trimmed by 7 bases and J by 3 bases, leaving 15 bases between them. Germline V gene data show CDR1 as LNHDA and CDR2 as SQIVND (reference sequence). CDR3 length: 14 residues. The CDR3 protein is CASTPDYGDYGYTF. The CDR3, as DNA: TGTGCCAGTACCCCGGACTACGGGGACTATGGCTACACCTTC.

V and J are TRBV7-2 and TRBJ2-1; D perhaps matches TRBD2 (5 bases). Trimming removed 5 bases from V and 8 bases from J, with 16 bases in between. This CDR3 spans 14 amino acids. Germline values: CDR1 SGHTA, CDR2 FQGNSA. The CDR3 is CASSLNPGYDEQFF. The CDR3 nucleotides read TGTGCCAGCAGCCTGAATCCGGGATACGATGAGCAGTTCTTC.

This sequence joins TRBV29-1 and TRBJ2-7; TRBD1 aligns across 8 bases. Germline trimming cut 2 bases from V and 5 bases from J; bases unmatched to any gene: 5. Germline CDR1 SQVTM, CDR2 ANQGSEA. The CDR3 spans 13 residues. The CDR3 DNA reads as TGCAGCGTTGAATTGGACAGGGTGAACGAGCAGTACTTC. Protein: CSVELDRVNEQYF.